This entry is about one TCR beta chain. The trim removed 1 base at V and 4 bases at J, leaving 2 bases unmatched. The germline CDR1 and CDR2 sequences are SGHVS and FQNEAQ. There are 14 residues in the CDR3. The data originate from a study of blood T cell repertoires in COVID-19. Study at large: T cells, B-cell-depleted T cells, or PBMCs supplied cDNA or gDNA.

Data came from immunoSEQ multiplex PCR; TCRdb stores just in-frame clones and leaves some out. Of under 250,000 clones listed, about 88% are singletons. The specimen sequenced was peripheral blood. The clonotype originates from a woman in her 40s with acute or convalescent COVID-19. This chain connects TRBV7-8 to TRBJ1-2, with 8 bases fitting TRBD1. The DNA for the CDR3 is TGTGCCAGCAGCTTAGTGACAGGGGCCTATGGCTACACCTTC. Its translation is CASSLVTGAYGYTF.